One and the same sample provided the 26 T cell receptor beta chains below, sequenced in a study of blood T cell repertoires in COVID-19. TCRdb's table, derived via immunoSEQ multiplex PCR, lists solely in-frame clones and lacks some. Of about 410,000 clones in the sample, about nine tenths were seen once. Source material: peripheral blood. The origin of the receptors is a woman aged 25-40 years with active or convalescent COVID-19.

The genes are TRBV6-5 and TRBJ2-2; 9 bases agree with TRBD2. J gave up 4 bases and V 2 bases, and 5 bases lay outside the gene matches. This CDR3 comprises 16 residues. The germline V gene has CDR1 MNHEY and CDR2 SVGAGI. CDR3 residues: CASSYAGREGTGELFF. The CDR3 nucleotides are TGTGCCAGCAGTTACGCGGGGCGGGAGGGCACCGGGGAGCTGTTTTTT.

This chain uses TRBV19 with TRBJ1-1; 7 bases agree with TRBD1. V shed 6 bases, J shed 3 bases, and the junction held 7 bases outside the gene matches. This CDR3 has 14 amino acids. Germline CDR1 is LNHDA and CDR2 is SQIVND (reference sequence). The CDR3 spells CASRPRGHDTEAFF. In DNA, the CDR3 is TGTGCCAGTAGGCCGAGGGGGCATGACACTGAAGCTTTCTTT. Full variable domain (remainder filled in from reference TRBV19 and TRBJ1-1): DGGITQSPKYLFRKEGQNVTLSCEQNLNHDAMYWYRQDPGQGLRLIYYSQIVNDFQKGDIAEGYSVSREKKESFPLTVTSAQKNPTAFYLCASRPRGHDTEAFFGQGTRLTVV.

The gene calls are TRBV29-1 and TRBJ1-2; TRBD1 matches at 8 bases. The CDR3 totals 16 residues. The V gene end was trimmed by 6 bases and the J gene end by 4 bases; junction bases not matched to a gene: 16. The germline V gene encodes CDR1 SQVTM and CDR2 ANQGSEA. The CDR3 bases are TGCAGCGTGGACGACAGGGGACATACTCCTCTCTATGGCTACACCTTC. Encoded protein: CSVDDRGHTPLYGYTF.

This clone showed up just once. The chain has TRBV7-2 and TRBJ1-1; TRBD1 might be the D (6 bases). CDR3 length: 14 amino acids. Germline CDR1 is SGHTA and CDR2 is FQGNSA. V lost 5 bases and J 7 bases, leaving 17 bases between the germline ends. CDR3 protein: CASSPTGGPGEAFF. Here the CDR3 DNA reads TGTGCCAGCAGCCCGACAGGTGGCCCGGGTGAAGCTTTCTTT.

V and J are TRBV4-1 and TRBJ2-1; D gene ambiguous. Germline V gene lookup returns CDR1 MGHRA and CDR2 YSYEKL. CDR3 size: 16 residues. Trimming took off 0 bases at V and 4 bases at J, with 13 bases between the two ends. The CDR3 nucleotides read TGCGCCAGCAGCCAAGATCTGCTAGTACTATACAATGAGCAGTTCTTC. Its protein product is CASSQDLLVLYNEQFF.

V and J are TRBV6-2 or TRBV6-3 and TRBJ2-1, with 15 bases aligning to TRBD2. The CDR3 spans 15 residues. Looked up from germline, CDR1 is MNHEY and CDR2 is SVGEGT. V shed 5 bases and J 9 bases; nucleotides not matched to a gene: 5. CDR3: CASSTGLAGGSEQFF. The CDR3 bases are TGTGCCAGCAGTACAGGACTAGCGGGAGGGAGTGAGCAGTTCTTC.

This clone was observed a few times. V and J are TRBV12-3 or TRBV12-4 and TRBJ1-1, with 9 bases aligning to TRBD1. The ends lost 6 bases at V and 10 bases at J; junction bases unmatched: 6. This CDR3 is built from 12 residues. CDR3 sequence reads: CASRSQGARAFF. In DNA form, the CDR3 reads TGTGCCAGCAGGTCACAGGGGGCACGAGCTTTCTTT.

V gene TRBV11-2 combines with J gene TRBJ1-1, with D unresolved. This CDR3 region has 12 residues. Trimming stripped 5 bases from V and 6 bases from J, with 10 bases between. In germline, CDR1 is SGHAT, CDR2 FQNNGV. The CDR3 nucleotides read TGTGCCAGCAGCCCGGGTCGCGCTGAAGCTTTCTTT. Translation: CASSPGRAEAFF.

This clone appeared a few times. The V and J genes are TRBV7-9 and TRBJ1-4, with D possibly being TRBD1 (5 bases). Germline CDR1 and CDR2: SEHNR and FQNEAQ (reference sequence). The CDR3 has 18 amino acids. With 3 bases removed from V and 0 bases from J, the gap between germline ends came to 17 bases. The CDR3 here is CASSLGKTKTATNEKLFF. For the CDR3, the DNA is TGTGCCAGCAGCTTGGGGAAGACAAAGACAGCAACTAATGAAAAACTGTTTTTT.

This CDR3 is CASSLEPGTGGLGQETQYF. CDR3 nucleotides: TGCGCCAGCAGCTTGGAACCCGGGACAGGGGGCCTAGGCCAAGAGACCCAGTACTTC. The gene calls are TRBV5-1 and TRBJ2-5; 12 bases fit TRBD1. With V trimmed by 0 bases and J by 1 base, 10 bases remained unmatched. Germline V lookup: CDR1 SGHRS, CDR2 YFSETQ. The length of the CDR3 is 19 residues.

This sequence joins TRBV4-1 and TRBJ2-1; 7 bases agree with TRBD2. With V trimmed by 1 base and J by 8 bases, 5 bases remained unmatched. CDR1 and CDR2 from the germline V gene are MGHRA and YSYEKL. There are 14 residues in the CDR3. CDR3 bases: TGCGCCAGCAGCCAAGGTTGGGGGGGGGATGAGCAGTTCTTC. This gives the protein CASSQGWGGDEQFF.

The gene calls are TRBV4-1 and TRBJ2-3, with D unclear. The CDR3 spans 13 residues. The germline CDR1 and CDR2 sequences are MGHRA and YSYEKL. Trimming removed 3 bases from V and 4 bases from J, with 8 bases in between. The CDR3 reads CASSQVSADTQYF. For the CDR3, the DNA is TGCGCCAGCAGCCAGGTCTCGGCAGATACGCAGTATTTT.

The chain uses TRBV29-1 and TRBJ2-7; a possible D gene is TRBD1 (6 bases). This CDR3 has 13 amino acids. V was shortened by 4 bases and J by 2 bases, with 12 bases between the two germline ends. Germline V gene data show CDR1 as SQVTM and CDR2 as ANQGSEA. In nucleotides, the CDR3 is TGCAGCGTTGGGGACACGGACCCCTACGAGCAGTACTTC. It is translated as CSVGDTDPYEQYF.

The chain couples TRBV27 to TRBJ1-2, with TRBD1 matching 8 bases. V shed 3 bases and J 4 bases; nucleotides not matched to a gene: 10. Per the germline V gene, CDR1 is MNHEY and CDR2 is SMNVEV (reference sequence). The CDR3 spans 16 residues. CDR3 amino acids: CASSFGGGQGAYGYTF. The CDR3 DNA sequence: TGTGCCAGCAGTTTTGGGGGCGGACAGGGTGCCTATGGCTACACCTTC.

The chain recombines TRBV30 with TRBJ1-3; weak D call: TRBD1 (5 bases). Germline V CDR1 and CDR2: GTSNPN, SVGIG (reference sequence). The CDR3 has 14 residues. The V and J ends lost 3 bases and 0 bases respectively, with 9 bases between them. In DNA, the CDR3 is TGTGCCTGGAGGGGACTGAGCTCTGGAAACACCATATATTTT. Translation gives CAWRGLSSGNTIYF.

In DNA form, the CDR3 reads TGTGCCACCATGGGGGGGACAGGACGTAGCACTGAAGCTTTCTTT. This codes for CATMGGTGRSTEAFF. The J gene is TRBJ1-1, the V gene TRBV19; 8 bases are shared with TRBD1. Germline loops: CDR1 LNHDA, CDR2 SQIVND (reference sequence). CDR3 length: 15 amino acids. The J segment lost 4 bases and the V segment lost 10 bases, leaving 14 bases of the junction unmatched.

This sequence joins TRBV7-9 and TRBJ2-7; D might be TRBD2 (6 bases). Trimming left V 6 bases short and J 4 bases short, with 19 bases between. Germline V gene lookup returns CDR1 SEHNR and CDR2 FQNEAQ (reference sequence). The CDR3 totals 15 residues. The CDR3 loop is CASSPFSGGRYEQYF. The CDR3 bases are TGTGCCAGCAGTCCGTTTAGTGGGGGGAGGTACGAGCAGTACTTC.

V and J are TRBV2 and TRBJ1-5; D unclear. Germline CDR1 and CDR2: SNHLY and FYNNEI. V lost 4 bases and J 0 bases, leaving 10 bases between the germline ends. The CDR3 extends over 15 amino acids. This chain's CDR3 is CASSVERDSNQPQHF. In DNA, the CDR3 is TGTGCCAGCAGTGTCGAGCGAGATAGCAATCAGCCCCAGCATTTT.

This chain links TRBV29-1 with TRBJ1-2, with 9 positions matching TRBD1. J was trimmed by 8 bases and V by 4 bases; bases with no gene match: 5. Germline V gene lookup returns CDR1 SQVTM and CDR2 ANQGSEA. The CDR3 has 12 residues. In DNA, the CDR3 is TGCAGCGTTGTTCCGACAGGGGGAGGCTACACCTTC. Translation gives CSVVPTGGGYTF.

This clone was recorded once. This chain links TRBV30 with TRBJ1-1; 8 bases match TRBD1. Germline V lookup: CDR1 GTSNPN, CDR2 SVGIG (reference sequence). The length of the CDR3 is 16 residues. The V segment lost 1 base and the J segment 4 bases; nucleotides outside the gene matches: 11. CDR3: CAWSGKQGQGGTEAFF. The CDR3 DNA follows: TGTGCCTGGAGTGGAAAGCAAGGACAGGGAGGCACTGAAGCTTTCTTT.

The CDR3 DNA sequence: TGTGCCAGCAGTATACTAGCGGGCGGGCCTCAAGAGACCCAGTACTTC. It is translated as CASSILAGGPQETQYF. V usage is TRBV27 and J usage is TRBJ2-5; 9 positions match TRBD2. In germline, CDR1 is MNHEY, CDR2 SMNVEV (reference sequence). This CDR3 has 16 amino acids. The junction had 9 bases not matched to a gene; V was cut back by 5 bases and J by 2 bases.

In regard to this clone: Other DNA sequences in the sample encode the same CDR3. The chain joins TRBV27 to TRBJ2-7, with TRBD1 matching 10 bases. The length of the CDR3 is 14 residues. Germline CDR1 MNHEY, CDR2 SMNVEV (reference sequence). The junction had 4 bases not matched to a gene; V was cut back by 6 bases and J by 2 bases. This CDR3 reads CASRLGQGTYEQYF. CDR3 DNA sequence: TGTGCCAGCAGACTGGGACAGGGGACCTACGAGCAGTACTTC.

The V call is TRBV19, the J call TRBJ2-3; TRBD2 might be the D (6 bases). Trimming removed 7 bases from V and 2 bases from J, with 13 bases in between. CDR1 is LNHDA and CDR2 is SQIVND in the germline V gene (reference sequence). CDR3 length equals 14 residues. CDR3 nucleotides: TGTGCCAGTAAGACGGGACTCTACACAGATACGCAGTATTTT. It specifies CASKTGLYTDTQYF.

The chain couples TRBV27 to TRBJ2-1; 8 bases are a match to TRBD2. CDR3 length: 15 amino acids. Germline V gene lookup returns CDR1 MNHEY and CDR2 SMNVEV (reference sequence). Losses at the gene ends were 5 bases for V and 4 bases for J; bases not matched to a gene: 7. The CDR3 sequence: CASSPGLAGYNEQFF. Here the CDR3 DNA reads TGTGCCAGCAGTCCAGGACTAGCAGGATACAATGAGCAGTTCTTC.

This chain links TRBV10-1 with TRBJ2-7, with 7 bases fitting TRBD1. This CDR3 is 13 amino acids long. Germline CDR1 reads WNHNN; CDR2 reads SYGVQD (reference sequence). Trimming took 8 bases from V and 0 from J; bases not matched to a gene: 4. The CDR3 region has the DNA TGCGCCAGCCCGGGACAGAGCTCCTACGAGCAGTACTTC. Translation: CASPGQSSYEQYF.

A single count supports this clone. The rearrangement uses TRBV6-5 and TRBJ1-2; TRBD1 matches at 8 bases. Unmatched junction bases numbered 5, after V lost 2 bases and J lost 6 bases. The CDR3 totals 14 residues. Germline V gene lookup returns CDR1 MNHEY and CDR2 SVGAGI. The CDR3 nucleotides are TGTGCCAGCAGTTACCCCGGGACAGGCAATGGCTACACCTTC. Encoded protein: CASSYPGTGNGYTF.